These T cell receptor beta chains were read from a single sample in a study of blood T cell repertoires in COVID-19. The data were produced by immunoSEQ multiplex PCR, yet TCRdb's version contains in-frame clones alone and is incomplete. The data contain about 420,000 clones, 85% to 90% of them singletons. Sequences were obtained from peripheral blood. The receptors were sampled from a man between 18 and 35 years old with COVID-19, enrolled during active disease. CDR3s include the opening cysteine and the closing phenylalanine or tryptophan. D genes are given only for firm matches. For some rows the clone size is stated as once, few or many, or as a class when expanded; others skip it.

V gene	J gene	D gene	clone size	CDR3 DNA	CDR3 protein
TRBV19	TRBJ2-5	.	few	TGTGCCAGTAGTCGACAGGTCCAAGAGACCCAGTACTTC	CASSRQVQETQYF
TRBV24-1	TRBJ2-5	.	.	TGTGCCACCGGGGACGGGGGAGAGACCCAGTACTTC	CATGDGGETQYF
TRBV12-5	TRBJ1-1	TRBD1	.	TGTGCTAGTGGACCCAGGACAGGGCGAGGAGACACTGAAGCTTTCTTT	CASGPRTGRGDTEAFF
TRBV4-1	TRBJ2-3	TRBD2	once	TGCGCCAGCAGCCCCCAGCTTGGGACTAGCGGGAGAGATACGCAGTATTTT	CASSPQLGTSGRDTQYF
TRBV29-1	TRBJ1-1	.	.	TGCAGCGTTGAGGGGGAGGGGGACACTGAAGCTTTCTTT	CSVEGEGDTEAFF
TRBV6-1	TRBJ2-3	.	.	TGTGCCAGCAATGAATCCGTAGATACGCAGTATTTT	CASNESVDTQYF
TRBV6-6	TRBJ2-5	.	.	TGTGCCAGCAGTTACTCCTTAGAGACCCAGTACTTC	CASSYSLETQYF
TRBV10-1	TRBJ2-3	.	.	TGCGCCAGCAGTGATACCTACACAGATACGCAGTATTTT	CASSDTYTDTQYF
TRBV5-1	TRBJ1-2	.	.	TGCGCCAGCAGCGAACCCGGGACAAGCTATGGCTACACCTTC	CASSEPGTSYGYTF
TRBV10-3	TRBJ2-1	TRBD2	.	TGTGCCATCAGTGACCGACTGGCGGGAGGCAAGTTCTTC	CAISDRLAGGKFF
TRBV19	TRBJ1-2	.	.	TGTGCCAGTAGTATCGAACCCACAGAAATTAACTATGGCTACACCTTC	CASSIEPTEINYGYTF
TRBV10-2	TRBJ2-4	TRBD1	.	TGCGCCAGCACGGACAGGGATGCCAAAAACATTCAGTACTTC	CASTDRDAKNIQYF
TRBV6-4	TRBJ1-5	.	.	TGTGCCAGCAGTGCGGACGGGGATAGCAATCAGCCCCAGCATTTT	CASSADGDSNQPQHF
TRBV5-5	TRBJ1-5	.	.	TGTGCCAGCAGCTTGGGCCAGTATAGCAATCAGCCCCAGCATTTT	CASSLGQYSNQPQHF
TRBV27	TRBJ2-5	.	.	TGTGCCAGCAGTTTTAGTCCCGCGGAGACCCAGTACTTC	CASSFSPAETQYF
TRBV11-3	TRBJ2-1	TRBD1	once	TGTGCCAGCAGCTTAGGATCGTTAGGGACAGGGACCTACAATGAGCAGTTCTTC	CASSLGSLGTGTYNEQFF
TRBV6-4	TRBJ2-3	TRBD1	.	TGTGCCAGCAGCCTCACAGGGGGCACAGATACGCAGTATTTT	CASSLTGGTDTQYF
TRBV7-2	TRBJ2-7	.	.	TGTGCCAGCAGCTTGAGATGGTACGAGCAGTACTTC	CASSLRWYEQYF
TRBV2	TRBJ1-6	.	.	TGTGCCAGCAGTGAAGGAACAGATTATAATTCACCCCTCCACTTT	CASSEGTDYNSPLHF
TRBV5-4	TRBJ2-3	.	.	TGTGCCAGCGGAAAAGGGGCAGATACGCAGTATTTT	CASGKGADTQYF
TRBV5-4	TRBJ2-1	.	.	TGTGCCAGCAGCTTGGAACCGAGCTCCTACAATGAGCAGTTCTTC	CASSLEPSSYNEQFF
TRBV18	TRBJ2-7	TRBD1	.	TGTGCCAGCTCACCCCGGCAGGGGGCGTACGAGCAGTACTTC	CASSPRQGAYEQYF